This TCR beta chain was captured in a study of blood T cell repertoires in COVID-19. On the study more broadly: There were acute and convalescent COVID-19 samples, and they came from the United States, Italy and Spain. The analysed material was cDNA or gDNA that came from T cells, B-cell-depleted T cells, or PBMCs.

In the authors' methods: How many nucleated cells were present was estimated from reference gene primer amplification. Sequencing was performed with immunoSEQ multiplex PCR; in TCRdb, only in-frame clones are kept and a portion is missing. The V and J calls and clone size are taken from that table; D and trimming were inferred from the DNA. The top ten hold around 2.1% of the sample, which has 130,000 to 150,000 clones, around 72% seen once. This clone was seen just once. The CDR3 length is 16 residues. Germline V gene lookup returns CDR1 SGHNT and CDR2 YYREEE (reference sequence). After removal of 0 bases from V and 6 bases from J, the junction contained 9 bases not matched to a gene.

The chain has TRBV5-4 and TRBJ2-1, with 7 bases fitting TRBD2. The receptor's source is a woman aged 55-69 years with acute or convalescent COVID-19. Sequenced material: peripheral blood. The DNA of the CDR3 is TGTGCCAGCAGCTTGGGGGGGAGGGCCAGTGGCAATGAGCAGTTCTTC. Amino acids: CASSLGGRASGNEQFF.